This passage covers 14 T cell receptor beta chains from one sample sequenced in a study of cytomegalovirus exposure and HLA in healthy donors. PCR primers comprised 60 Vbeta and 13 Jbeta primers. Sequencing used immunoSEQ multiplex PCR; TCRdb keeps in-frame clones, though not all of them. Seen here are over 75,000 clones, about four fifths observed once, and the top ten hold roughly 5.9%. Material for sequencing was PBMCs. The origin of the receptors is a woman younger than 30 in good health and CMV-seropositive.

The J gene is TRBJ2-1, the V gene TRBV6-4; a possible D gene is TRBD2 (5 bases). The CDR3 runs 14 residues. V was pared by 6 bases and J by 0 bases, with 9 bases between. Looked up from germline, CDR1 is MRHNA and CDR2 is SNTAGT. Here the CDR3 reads CASSREGSYNEQFF. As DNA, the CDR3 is TGTGCCAGCAGCCGAGAGGGCTCCTACAATGAGCAGTTCTTC.

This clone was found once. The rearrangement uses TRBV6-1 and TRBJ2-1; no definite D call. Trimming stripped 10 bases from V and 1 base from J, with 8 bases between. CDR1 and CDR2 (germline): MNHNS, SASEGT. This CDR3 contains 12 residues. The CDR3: CATEPSYNEQFF. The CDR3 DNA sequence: TGTGCCACCGAGCCTTCCTACAATGAGCAGTTCTTC.

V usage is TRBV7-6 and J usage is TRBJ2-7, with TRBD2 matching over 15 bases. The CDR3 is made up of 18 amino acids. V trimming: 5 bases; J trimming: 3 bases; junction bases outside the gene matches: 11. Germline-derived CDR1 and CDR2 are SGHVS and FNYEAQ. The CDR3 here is CASSLGTSGRNFDYEQYF. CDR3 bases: TGTGCCAGCAGCCTAGGGACTAGCGGGAGGAACTTTGACTACGAGCAGTACTTC.

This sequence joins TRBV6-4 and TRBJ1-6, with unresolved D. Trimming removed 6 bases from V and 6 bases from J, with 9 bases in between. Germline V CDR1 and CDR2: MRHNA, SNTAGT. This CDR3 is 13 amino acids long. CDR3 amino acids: CASRGGTNSPLHF. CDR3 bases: TGTGCCAGCAGGGGAGGAACTAATTCACCCCTCCACTTT.

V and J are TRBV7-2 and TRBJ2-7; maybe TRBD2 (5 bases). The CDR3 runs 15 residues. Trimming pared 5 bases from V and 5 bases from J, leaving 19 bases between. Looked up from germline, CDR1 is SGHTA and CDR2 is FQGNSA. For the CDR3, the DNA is TGTGCCAGCAGCCGCCCGGGGAGTGATCTCAACGAGCAGTACTTC. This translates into CASSRPGSDLNEQYF. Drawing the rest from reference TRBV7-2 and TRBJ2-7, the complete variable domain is GAGVSQSPSNKVTEKGKDVELRCDPISGHTALYWYRQSLGQGLEFLIYFQGNSAPDKSGLPSDRFSAERTGGSVSTLTIQRTQQEDSAVYLCASSRPGSDLNEQYFGPGTRLTVT.

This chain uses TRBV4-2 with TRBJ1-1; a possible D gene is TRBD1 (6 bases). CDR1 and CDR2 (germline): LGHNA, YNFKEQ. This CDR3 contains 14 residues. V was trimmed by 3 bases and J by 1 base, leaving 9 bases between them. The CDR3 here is CASSQPQGNTEAFF. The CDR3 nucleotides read TGTGCCAGCAGCCAGCCACAGGGGAACACTGAAGCTTTCTTT.

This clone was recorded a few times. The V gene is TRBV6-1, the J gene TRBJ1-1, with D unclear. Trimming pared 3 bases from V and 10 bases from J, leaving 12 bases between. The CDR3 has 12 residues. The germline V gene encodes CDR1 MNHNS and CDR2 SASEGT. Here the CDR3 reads CASSERVWTAFF. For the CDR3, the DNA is TGTGCCAGCAGTGAGAGGGTTTGGACAGCTTTCTTT.

CDR3 sequence (DNA): TGTGCCAGCAGTGAGCTTGGGACTAGCGGGAACAATGAGCAGTTCTTC. It is translated as CASSELGTSGNNEQFF. The V call is TRBV6-4, the J call TRBJ2-1, with 13 positions matching TRBD2. Germline trimming cut 3 bases from V and 5 bases from J; bases unmatched to any gene: 4. CDR1 is MRHNA and CDR2 is SNTAGT in the germline V gene. CDR3 length: 16 residues.

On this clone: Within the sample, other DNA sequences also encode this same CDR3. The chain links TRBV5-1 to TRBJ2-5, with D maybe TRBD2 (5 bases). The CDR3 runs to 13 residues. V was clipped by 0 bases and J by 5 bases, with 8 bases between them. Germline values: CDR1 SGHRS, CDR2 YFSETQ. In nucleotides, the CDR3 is TGCGCCAGCAGCTTGGTAGGACTGGAGACCCAGTACTTC. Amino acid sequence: CASSLVGLETQYF.

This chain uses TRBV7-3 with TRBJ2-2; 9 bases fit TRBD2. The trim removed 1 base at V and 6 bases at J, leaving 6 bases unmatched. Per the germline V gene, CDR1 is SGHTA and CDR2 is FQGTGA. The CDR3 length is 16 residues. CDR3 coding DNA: TGTGCCAGCAGCTTAATGGGACTAGCAGGGGCCGGGGAGCTGTTTTTT. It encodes CASSLMGLAGAGELFF.

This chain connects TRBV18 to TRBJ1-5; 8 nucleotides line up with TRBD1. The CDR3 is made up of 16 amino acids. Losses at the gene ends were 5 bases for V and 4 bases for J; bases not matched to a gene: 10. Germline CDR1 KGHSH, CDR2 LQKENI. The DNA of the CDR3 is TGTGCCAGCTCAGCTGGGGGGACAGGCATAAATCAGCCCCAGCATTTT. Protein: CASSAGGTGINQPQHF.

DNA of the CDR3: TGTGCCAGCAGTTCGAGTGAGAATCAGCCCCAGCATTTT. As protein: CASSSSENQPQHF. The chain employs TRBV6-5 and TRBJ1-5; D is undetermined. There are 13 residues in the CDR3. CDR1 and CDR2 from the germline V gene are MNHEY and SVGAGI. The germline V and J ends were trimmed by 4 bases and 4 bases, with 8 bases remaining between them.

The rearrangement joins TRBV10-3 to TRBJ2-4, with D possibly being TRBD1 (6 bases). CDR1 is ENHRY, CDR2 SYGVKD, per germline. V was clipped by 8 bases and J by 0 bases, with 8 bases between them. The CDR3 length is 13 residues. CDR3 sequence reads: CAIRTEAKNIQYF. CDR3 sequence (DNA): TGTGCCATCCGGACAGAAGCCAAAAACATTCAGTACTTC.

This chain's CDR3 is CASSRDPRTDSPLHF. The DNA for the CDR3 is TGTGCCAGCAGCCGGGACCCTAGGACAGACTCACCCCTCCACTTT. This chain links TRBV5-6 with TRBJ1-6, with D possibly TRBD1 on 6 matching bases. The CDR3 runs to 15 residues. V was pared by 4 bases and J by 10 bases, with 18 bases between. Germline CDR1 and CDR2: SGHDT and YYEEEE.